This is a list of T cell receptor beta chains from one sample in a study of cytomegalovirus exposure and HLA in healthy donors. Clones were read by immunoSEQ multiplex PCR, and TCRdb kept only the in-frame ones, dropping some. This sample has about 59,000 clones; about 69% occur once, and the top ten carry under 8%. The sample taken for sequencing was PBMCs. The receptor set was obtained from a man aged 25 to 40 in good health and CMV-seropositive. Both conserved end residues are trimmed from each CDR3.

>TRBV10-3|TRBJ1-2
AISNTGNYGYT
>TRBV25-1|TRBJ1-6
ASSRVSNSPLH
>TRBV18|TRBJ1-1
ASSPSNTEAF
>TRBV7-3|TRBJ2-2
ASSLSYRDANTGELF
>TRBV5-4|TRBJ2-7
ASSINRGADSGEQY
>TRBV2|TRBJ1-5
ASRLDRSNQPQH
>TRBV27|TRBJ1-1
ASAPTAGGWTEAF
>TRBV4-3|TRBJ1-6
ASSQEEGNNSPLH
>TRBV15|TRBJ1-1
ATSRDKGTGRTEAF
>TRBV6-1|TRBJ2-5
AGQSGGYRETQY
>TRBV5-1|TRBJ2-2
ASSSGLAGLFSTGELF
>TRBV18|TRBJ2-3
ASSRGQTRTDTQY
>TRBV4-1|TRBJ2-2
ASSPTGNTGELF
>TRBV30|TRBJ1-1
AWLDRGTEAF
>TRBV6-5|TRBJ2-7
ASSPWAGTYEQY
>TRBV6-1|TRBJ2-2
ASSISRTGELF
>TRBV5-1|TRBJ2-5
ASSPPLSSPQWETQY
>TRBV28|TRBJ2-7
ASGGGGVREQY
>TRBV6-1|TRBJ2-2
ASRGQTFTGELF
>TRBV11-3|TRBJ2-3
ASSLDRGTDTQY
>TRBV6-5|TRBJ1-5
ASSGSGGQPQH
>TRBV4-3|NA
ASSQDKDSYEQY
>TRBV6-7|NA
ASSYSLAYEQY
>TRBV7-2|TRBJ1-4
ASRPPGNEKLF
>TRBV7-8|TRBJ1-1
ASSSRHGTEAF
>TRBV6-1|TRBJ2-7
ASSGDTYEQY
>TRBV7-2|TRBJ2-4
ASSSHRGRNIQY
>TRBV15|TRBJ1-1
ATSPRGIGGRCVAF
>TRBV28|TRBJ1-2
ASILELGGGGYT
>TRBV5-1|TRBJ2-3
ASTWAGDTDTQY
>TRBV15|TRBJ1-2
ATSRKGQGNVGGYT
>TRBV4-1|TRBJ2-5
ASSPASGGETQY
>TRBV5-6|TRBJ2-5
ASSSGGETQY
>TRBV2|NA
ASSVDRGPANEQY
>TRBV9|TRBJ2-7
ASSKSLGERRTSGHEQY
>TRBV15|TRBJ2-2
ATREEGLVAGELF
>TRBV6-1|TRBJ2-1
ASSGGTIAYNEQF
>TRBV19|TRBJ1-4
ASSRTGQGNEKLF
>TRBV4-1|TRBJ2-2
ASSSSGGSGKGNTGELF
>TRBV19|TRBJ1-1
ASSIRKRGGTEAF
>TRBV11-1|TRBJ1-2
ASSEGREDGYT
>TRBV5-6|TRBJ2-7
ASSPGTSGGIYEQY